Listed below are T cell receptor beta chains from one sample, sequenced in a study of cytomegalovirus exposure and HLA in healthy donors. The protocol was immunoSEQ multiplex PCR, while the TCRdb copy is restricted to in-frame clones and leaves out a portion. The top ten hold roughly 6% of the sample, which has some 150,000 clones, 79% seen once. Sequencing used PBMCs. The receptor set was obtained from a middle-aged man in good health and CMV-seropositive. Both conserved end residues are part of each CDR3. Each record gives: J gene, clone size, D gene, V gene, CDR3 DNA, CDR3 protein. A D gene is named only where the DNA matches it firmly. Not every row has a clone size; where given, it reads once, few, many or a size class.

>TRBJ2-5|once|TRBD1|TRBV5-4
TGTGCCAGCAGCTTGTTGGAGACAGGGGGTTCTGAGACCCAGTACTTC
CASSLLETGGSETQYF
>TRBJ1-2|-|-|TRBV30
TGTGCCTGGAGTGTACAGAACTATGGCTACACCTTC
CAWSVQNYGYTF
>TRBJ1-2|few|TRBD1|TRBV6-1
TGTGCCAGCAGCGGAGGACAGGGGAGCTACACCTTC
CASSGGQGSYTF
>TRBJ2-5|-|TRBD1|TRBV5-1
TGCGCCAGCACCCCCGGCGGGACAGGGCAAGAGACCCAGTACTTC
CASTPGGTGQETQYF
>TRBJ2-1|-|TRBD2|TRBV18
TGTGCCAGCTCACTCGAACGACTAGCGCAGCAGTTCTTC
CASSLERLAQQFF
>TRBJ2-1|once|-|TRBV5-1
TGCGCCAGCAGCTTGGCTCAGACTGGTTACAATGAGCAGTTCTTC
CASSLAQTGYNEQFF
>TRBJ2-7|-|-|TRBV27
TGTGCCAGCAGTCCCGGGAGCTCCTACGAGCAGTACTTC
CASSPGSSYEQYF
>TRBJ2-3|-|-|TRBV18
TGTGCCAGCTCTCAGGACTACCTCACAGATACGCAGTATTTT
CASSQDYLTDTQYF
>TRBJ1-1|-|TRBD1|TRBV16
TGTGCCAGCAGCCTCTCGACAGGGGGCACTGAAGCTTTCTTT
CASSLSTGGTEAFF
>TRBJ1-4|-|TRBD1|TRBV27
TGTGCCAGCAGCCCGTGGGACAGGAATGAAAAACTGTTTTTT
CASSPWDRNEKLFF
>TRBJ2-2|few|TRBD1|TRBV4-2
TGTGCCAGCAGCCACGGGGACAGGGGAGACGGGGAGCTGTTTTTT
CASSHGDRGDGELFF
>TRBJ2-2|-|-|TRBV18
TGTGCCAGCTCACCCCCGACAGCTAACACCGGGGAGCTGTTTTTT
CASSPPTANTGELFF
>TRBJ1-1|-|TRBD1|TRBV28
TGTGCCAGCAGTTTCGTGGACAGGGGAAGGACTGAAGCTTTCTTT
CASSFVDRGRTEAFF
>TRBJ2-4|-|TRBD2|TRBV28
TGTGCCACCGCCCCGCCTAGCGGGACGGGGAACATTCAGTACTTC
CATAPPSGTGNIQYF
>TRBJ2-1|-|TRBD1|TRBV2
TGTGCCAGCAGTGAGGGACAGGCGAACAATGAGCAGTTCTTC
CASSEGQANNEQFF
>TRBJ1-4|few|TRBD1|TRBV11-2
TGTGCCAGCAGCTCCTCTTACAGGGGAATACTGTTTTTT
CASSSSYRGILFF
>TRBJ1-1|-|TRBD1|TRBV30
TGTGCCTGGAGTGGGGACAGGGCGAACACTGAAGCTTTCTTT
CAWSGDRANTEAFF
>TRBJ2-7|-|TRBD1|TRBV9
TGTGCCAGCAGCCCTACCCCAGGACAGGGATCCCTCGAGCAGTACTTC
CASSPTPGQGSLEQYF
>TRBJ1-1|few|-|TRBV5-1
TGCGCCAGCAGCCTGGGGGGGGGCACTGAAGCTTTCTTT
CASSLGGGTEAFF
>TRBJ2-7|-|-|TRBV10-3
TGTGCCATCAGTGAGGCCGGCAGAGGGCTCTCCTACGAGCAGTACTTC
CAISEAGRGLSYEQYF
>TRBJ1-1|once|TRBD1|TRBV4-2
TGTGCCAGCAGCCAAGGACGCGCGGGACAGGGCTTTTCCCGCTTTGAAGCTTTCTTT
CASSQGRAGQGFSRFEAFF
>TRBJ1-3|-|-|TRBV19
TGTGCCAGTAGCGAACAGAGCTCTGGAAACACCATATATTTT
CASSEQSSGNTIYF
>TRBJ1-4|-|TRBD1|TRBV7-9
TGTGCCAGCAGCTTGAGCAGGGGGCGTGAAAAACTGTTTTTT
CASSLSRGREKLFF
>TRBJ2-1|few|-|TRBV7-9
TGTGCCAGCAGCTTAGTAGACAGACACAATGAGCAGTTCTTC
CASSLVDRHNEQFF
>TRBJ1-1|few|TRBD1|TRBV6-6
TGTGCCAGCAGTCGGACAGGGTCTGAAGCTTTCTTT
CASSRTGSEAFF
>TRBJ2-3|few|TRBD2|TRBV11-2
TGTGCCAGCAGCTTAGATCCTAAAGCGGGGCTGGGCACAGATACGCAGTATTTT
CASSLDPKAGLGTDTQYF
>TRBJ2-7|-|-|TRBV12-1
TGTGCCAGCAGCAAGGGACTAGCGGGAGAAGGCGAGCAGTACTTC
CASSKGLAGEGEQYF
>TRBJ2-7|-|TRBD1|TRBV5-1
TGCGCCAGCAGCGATCAGGACAGGGGCCGCTACGAGCAGTACTTC
CASSDQDRGRYEQYF
>TRBJ1-1|-|-|TRBV6-1
TGTGCCAGCAGTGATGCCGCCGTTGAGGTCAACACTGAAGCTTTCTTT
CASSDAAVEVNTEAFF
>TRBJ2-7|-|-|TRBV21-1
TGTGCCAGCAGCAAAGGGCCTAGCGGGAGCTCACGGTACGAGCAGTACTTC
CASSKGPSGSSRYEQYF
>TRBJ1-1|-|-|TRBV5-1
TGCGCCAGCAGCTTTGGGGATGCGGGGAACACTGAAGCTTTCTTT
CASSFGDAGNTEAFF
>TRBJ2-7|-|TRBD2|TRBV7-8
TGTGCCAGCAGCTCCCGGACTAGCGGGAGATTCTACGAGCAGTACTTC
CASSSRTSGRFYEQYF
>TRBJ2-5|-|TRBD1|TRBV29-1
TGCAGCGTGGTGGACAGGGACTCTGAGACCCAGTACTTC
CSVVDRDSETQYF
>TRBJ1-3|-|-|TRBV5-4
TGTGCCAGCAGCTTAAGGAGGGAGGGGGGAAACACCATATATTTT
CASSLRREGGNTIYF
>TRBJ1-1|few|-|TRBV25-1
TGTGCCAGCATAGGAGGGCAATACACTGAAGCTTTCTTT
CASIGGQYTEAFF
>TRBJ2-1|-|TRBD1|TRBV7-2
TGTGCCAGCAGCTCGACAGGGCTCGCCGGATCGTTCTTC
CASSSTGLAGSFF
>TRBJ2-1|-|TRBD2|TRBV6-5
TGTGCCAGCAGGCTACTAGCGGGAGTGCGCAATGAGCAGTTCTTC
CASRLLAGVRNEQFF
>TRBJ2-1|-|TRBD2|TRBV5-1
TGCGCCAGCAGCCTACTAGCGGGAGGTGAAAATGAGCAGTTCTTC
CASSLLAGGENEQFF
>TRBJ2-3|-|TRBD2|TRBV28
TGTGCCAGCAGTTTATCGGGGCTAGCGGGCGAGGGGATCGCAGATACGCAGTATTTT
CASSLSGLAGEGIADTQYF
>TRBJ1-5|-|TRBD1|TRBV30
TGTGCCTGGAGGGACAGGGGAAGCCAGCCCCAGCATTTT
CAWRDRGSQPQHF
>TRBJ2-5|-|TRBD2|TRBV5-4
TGTGCCAGCAGCTGGACTAGCGGGACGTACCAAGAGACCCAGTACTTC
CASSWTSGTYQETQYF
>TRBJ2-7|-|TRBD2|TRBV11-3
TGTGCCAGCAGCTTAAATGCCGAGGACCGGGAGGTCTACTACGAGCAGTACTTC
CASSLNAEDREVYYEQYF
>TRBJ2-5|-|-|TRBV5-1
TGCGCCAGCAGCTCACAGGGTACTGGCCCAGAGACCCAGTACTTC
CASSSQGTGPETQYF
>TRBJ2-3|-|-|TRBV11-2
TGTGCCAGCAGCTCTAGTATGGCAGGGGGCACAGATACGCAGTATTTT
CASSSSMAGGTDTQYF
>TRBJ2-7|-|TRBD2|TRBV28
TGTGCCAGCAGCCCCAGACTAGCGGGAGTGTACGAGCAGTACTTC
CASSPRLAGVYEQYF
>TRBJ2-7|-|TRBD2|TRBV27
TGTGCCAGCAGTCAGCTAGCGGGGAGCTCCTACGAGCAGTACTTC
CASSQLAGSSYEQYF